Each of the 30 T cell receptor beta chains below was sequenced from the same sample in a study of T cell responses to AZD1222 COVID-19 vaccine. Sequencing was performed with immunoSEQ multiplex PCR; in TCRdb, only in-frame clones are kept and a portion is missing. Of over 75,000 clones detected, roughly 88% appear once; the ten largest clones hold roughly 3.1%. The sample in question was peripheral blood, obtained 28 days after the second AZD1222 dose. These receptors originate from an adult who received the AZD1222 COVID-19 vaccine.

The chain employs TRBV6-1 and TRBJ2-3; D gene uncertain. Between the trimmed V and J ends, which lost 2 bases and 1 base, there was a span of 13 bases. This CDR3 region has 16 residues. Germline CDR1 MNHNS, CDR2 SASEGT. In DNA form, the CDR3 reads TGTGCCAGCAGTGAAACCGGTGGATTCGGCACAGATACGCAGTATTTT. Translating it yields CASSETGGFGTDTQYF.

V gene TRBV7-8 combines with J gene TRBJ1-4; D gene uncertain. The CDR3 spans 15 residues. Germline V CDR1 and CDR2: SGHVS, FQNEAQ. Between the trimmed V and J ends, which lost 5 bases and 2 bases, there was a span of 12 bases. The CDR3 DNA reads as TGTGCCAGCAGCCCACGGGTTGCTACTAATGAAAAACTGTTTTTT. Translation gives CASSPRVATNEKLFF.

The chain links TRBV5-1 to TRBJ1-6; D not resolved. Germline CDR1 reads SGHRS; CDR2 reads YFSETQ. V was cut by 0 bases and J by 14 bases, with 15 bases left in between. The CDR3 loop spans 14 amino acids. DNA for the CDR3: TGCGCCAGCAGCTTGGGGTCGGCCGCAGGCTCCCTCCACTTT. Translating it yields CASSLGSAAGSLHF.

The table lists this clone with a few counts. The chain uses TRBV30 and TRBJ2-2; D is possibly TRBD2 (7 bases). The CDR3 is made up of 14 amino acids. The germline gives CDR1 GTSNPN, CDR2 SVGIG (reference sequence). V lost 5 bases to trimming and J lost 2 bases, with 12 bases between them. The CDR3 DNA follows: TGTGCCTGGCGTAGGGGGGGTAACACCGGGGAGCTGTTTTTT. Protein sequence: CAWRRGGNTGELFF.

Only one count was recorded for this clone. This chain uses TRBV3-1 (or the pseudogene TRBV3-2) with TRBJ2-5, with 13 bases fitting TRBD2. V shed 4 bases and J 5 bases; nucleotides not matched to a gene: 10. Germline values: CDR1 LGHDT, CDR2 YNNKEL (reference sequence). CDR3 size: 17 residues. This CDR3 is CASSPRLAGGQGETQYF. The CDR3 DNA is TGTGCCAGCAGCCCTAGACTAGCGGGGGGCCAGGGGGAGACCCAGTACTTC.

In DNA form, the CDR3 reads TGTGCCAGCAGTTACTCGGGACAGGGGCACCAAGAGACCCAGTACTTC. As protein: CASSYSGQGHQETQYF. V is TRBV6-5 and J is TRBJ2-5, with 10 bases that match TRBD1. Germline V CDR1 and CDR2: MNHEY, SVGAGI. The CDR3 consists of 16 residues. V lost 0 bases and J lost 0; bases outside the gene matches: 1.

The chain is built from TRBV28 and TRBJ1-6, with a possible D match to TRBD1 (6 bases). Trimming removed 6 bases from V and 3 bases from J, with 15 bases in between. From germline, CDR1 is MDHEN and CDR2 SYDVKM. This CDR3 spans 16 amino acids. CDR3 sequence reads: CASSRGGGVYNSPLHF. CDR3 coding DNA: TGTGCCAGCAGCCGGGGAGGGGGAGTCTATAATTCACCCCTCCACTTT.

The chain couples TRBV28 to TRBJ1-6; D is uncertain. Trimming pared 2 bases from V and 5 bases from J, leaving 7 bases between. The CDR3 is 14 amino acids. The V gene's germline CDR1 is MDHEN and CDR2 SYDVKM. The CDR3 DNA is TGTGCCAGCAGTTTAGGTCAGGATAATTCACCCCTCCACTTT. It is translated as CASSLGQDNSPLHF.

This chain joins TRBV28 and TRBJ2-1; possibly TRBD1 or TRBD2 for D (5 bases each). This CDR3 contains 16 residues. V lost 7 bases to trimming and J lost 10 bases, with 26 bases between them. Looked up from germline, CDR1 is MDHEN and CDR2 is SYDVKM. CDR3 in amino acids: CASKTTGTQRVGEQFF. The CDR3 coding sequence is TGTGCCAGCAAAACCACCGGGACCCAACGGGTTGGGGAGCAGTTCTTC. Full variable domain (remainder filled in from reference TRBV28 and TRBJ2-1): DVKVTQSSRYLVKRTGEKVFLECVQDMDHENMFWYRQDPGLGLRLIYFSYDVKMKEKGDIPEGYSVSREKKERFSLILESASTNQTSMYLCASKTTGTQRVGEQFFGPGTRLTVL.

The chain uses TRBV7-2 and TRBJ2-1; 9 bases fit TRBD1. The V and J ends lost 5 bases and 8 bases, in that order; junction bases with no gene match: 7. The CDR3 spans 14 residues. In germline, CDR1 is SGHTA, CDR2 FQGNSA. The DNA for the CDR3 is TGTGCCAGCAGCGCAGGACAGGGGTACGATGAGCAGTTCTTC. As protein: CASSAGQGYDEQFF.

The rearrangement uses TRBV2 and TRBJ2-5; 9 positions agree with TRBD1. Germline V gives CDR1 SNHLY, CDR2 FYNNEI. The CDR3 totals 15 residues. J lost 3 bases, V lost 4 bases, and 6 bases had no gene match. DNA of the CDR3: TGTGCCAGCAGTGTTGGCACAGGGGGCGAAGAGACCCAGTACTTC. Translated: CASSVGTGGEETQYF.

V and J are TRBV27 and TRBJ2-2, with D maybe TRBD1 (6 bases). Trimming cost V 6 bases and J 6 bases, with 8 bases left between them. The CDR3 has 12 amino acids. Germline V gene data show CDR1 as MNHEY and CDR2 as SMNVEV (reference sequence). The CDR3 loop reads CASSRGAGELFF. CDR3 DNA sequence: TGTGCCAGCAGCAGGGGTGCCGGGGAGCTGTTTTTT.

A remark on this clone: The identical CDR3 is also encoded by other nucleotide sequences in the sample. V gene TRBV2 combines with J gene TRBJ1-1; D not resolved. Trimming took 3 bases from V and 1 from J, leaving 9 bases between them. Per germline, CDR1 SNHLY and CDR2 FYNNEI. This CDR3 has 14 residues. This CDR3 reads CASSDFEQNTEAFF. CDR3 coding DNA: TGTGCCAGCAGTGATTTTGAACAGAACACTGAAGCTTTCTTT. Drawing the rest from reference TRBV2 and TRBJ1-1, the complete variable domain is EPEVTQTPSHQVTQMGQEVILRCVPISNHLYFYWYRQILGQKVEFLVSFYNNEISEKSEIFDDQFSVERPDGSNFTLKIRSTKLEDSAMYFCASSDFEQNTEAFFGQGTRLTVV.

The J gene is TRBJ2-1, the V gene TRBV5-1, with TRBD2 identical over 7 bases. V shed 0 bases, J shed 3 bases, and the junction held 6 bases outside the gene matches. This CDR3 is 16 amino acids long. The germline CDR1 and CDR2 sequences are SGHRS and YFSETQ. CDR3 sequence reads: CASSLVGDYHYNEQFF. The CDR3 DNA is TGCGCCAGCAGCTTGGTGGGGGACTATCACTACAATGAGCAGTTCTTC.

This chain uses TRBV3-1 (or the pseudogene TRBV3-2) with TRBJ2-2, with D hard to call. Deletions cut 4 bases from V and 5 bases from J, with 8 bases between. The CDR3 loop spans 13 amino acids. Looked up from germline, CDR1 is LGHDT and CDR2 is YNNKEL (reference sequence). The CDR3 nucleotides are TGTGCCAGCAGCCCCCAGGAGACCGGGGAGCTGTTTTTT. Its protein product is CASSPQETGELFF.

This chain connects TRBV5-1 to TRBJ1-2; D is ambiguous. Germline V gene sequence: CDR1 SGHRS, CDR2 YFSETQ. V was shortened by 7 bases and J by 7 bases, with 17 bases between the two germline ends. CDR3 size: 13 residues. In DNA form, the CDR3 reads TGCGCCAGCGGTCACGGAGCGGAACTTGGCTACACCTTC. Protein: CASGHGAELGYTF.

The chain links TRBV28 to TRBJ1-3; TRBD1 aligns across 8 bases. Germline CDR1 MDHEN, CDR2 SYDVKM. This CDR3 contains 16 residues. J was trimmed by 0 bases and V by 2 bases; bases with no gene match: 3. CDR3 coding DNA: TGTGCCAGCAGTTTAACAGGGGGAATCTCTGGAAACACCATATATTTT. It translates to CASSLTGGISGNTIYF.

This CDR3 reads CASSQDTAGQPQHF. For the CDR3, the DNA is TGTGCCAGCAGCCAAGACACAGCGGGACAGCCCCAGCATTTT. This chain uses TRBV3-1 (or the pseudogene TRBV3-2) with TRBJ1-5; no definite D call. Trimming cost V 0 bases and J 7 bases, with 10 bases left between them. CDR3 size: 14 residues. Germline CDR1 and CDR2: LGHDT and YNNKEL (reference sequence).

The V gene is TRBV24-1, the J gene TRBJ2-3, with 9 bases matching TRBD1. In germline, CDR1 is KGHDR, CDR2 SFDVKD. With 0 bases clipped from V and 3 bases from J, the junction kept 3 bases outside the gene matches. The CDR3 runs 16 residues. CDR3 protein: CATSDLRDRGTDTQYF. The CDR3 bases are TGTGCCACCAGTGATTTGCGCGACAGGGGGACAGATACGCAGTATTTT.

This chain links TRBV5-1 with TRBJ2-4; 7 nucleotides match TRBD2. The CDR3 covers 14 residues. Trimming removed 5 bases from V and 3 bases from J; junction bases left unmatched: 5. Germline V gene data show CDR1 as SGHRS and CDR2 as YFSETQ. The CDR3 protein is CASSPREGKNIQYF. The CDR3 DNA follows: TGCGCCAGCAGTCCCAGGGAGGGCAAAAACATTCAGTACTTC. The variable domain in full, completed from reference TRBV5-1 and TRBJ2-4, reads KAGVTQTPRYLIKTRGQQVTLSCSPISGHRSVSWYQQTPGQGLQFLFEYFSETQRNKGNFPGRFSGRQFSNSRSEMNVSTLELGDSALYLCASSPREGKNIQYFGAGTRLSVL.

The chain has TRBV5-5 and TRBJ2-5; TRBD1 might be the D (5 bases). The CDR3 runs 14 residues. CDR1 is SGHKS and CDR2 is YYEKEE in the germline V gene (reference sequence). V lost 0 bases and J 2 bases, leaving 8 bases between the germline ends. This CDR3 reads CASSLAAGQETQYF. The CDR3 DNA sequence: TGTGCCAGCAGCTTGGCTGCAGGGCAAGAGACCCAGTACTTC.

V and J are TRBV19 and TRBJ2-5; the match to TRBD1 covers 10 bases. CDR1 is LNHDA and CDR2 is SQIVND in the germline V gene (reference sequence). V shed 3 bases and J 6 bases; nucleotides not matched to a gene: 4. This CDR3 is 14 amino acids long. The DNA of the CDR3 is TGTGCCAGTAGTATCGGGACAGGGGTTCAGACCCAGTACTTC. Translated, it gives CASSIGTGVQTQYF.

CDR3 in amino acids: CASSERQTYEQYF. Here the CDR3 DNA reads TGTGCCAGCAGTGAACGGCAAACCTACGAGCAGTACTTC. The rearrangement joins TRBV6-1 to TRBJ2-7; D is unresolved. Germline V CDR1 and CDR2: MNHNS, SASEGT. The CDR3 runs 13 residues. Trimming took off 2 bases at V and 2 bases at J, with 7 bases between the two ends.

This clone is medium-sized by share. The V gene is TRBV7-2, the J gene TRBJ2-1; 7 bases map to TRBD1. The CDR3 length is 12 residues. Germline loops: CDR1 SGHTA, CDR2 FQGNSA. Unmatched junction bases numbered 3, after V lost 5 bases and J lost 8 bases. The CDR3 DNA follows: TGTGCCAGCAGCCTGACAGGGCATGAGCAGTTCTTC. It specifies CASSLTGHEQFF.

V usage is TRBV2 and J usage is TRBJ1-5; possibly TRBD1 for D (5 bases). V was cut by 6 bases and J by 5 bases, with 8 bases left in between. Germline lookup yields CDR1 SNHLY and CDR2 FYNNEI. The CDR3 is 12 residues long. The CDR3 protein is CASSLTDQPQHF. CDR3 bases: TGTGCCAGCAGCCTGACAGATCAGCCCCAGCATTTT.

The chain recombines TRBV24-1 with TRBJ2-3, with TRBD2 matching over 9 bases. Germline V CDR1 and CDR2: KGHDR, SFDVKD. With 5 bases clipped from V and 5 bases from J, the junction kept 7 bases outside the gene matches. There are 15 residues in the CDR3. This CDR3 reads CATSGLAGEKDTQYF. The CDR3 nucleotides read TGTGCCACCAGTGGGTTAGCGGGAGAAAAAGATACGCAGTATTTT.

The chain recombines TRBV7-2 with TRBJ1-1, with D uncertain. The CDR3 consists of 12 residues. Looked up from germline, CDR1 is SGHTA and CDR2 is FQGNSA. The germline V and J ends were trimmed by 2 bases and 7 bases, with 8 bases remaining between them. The CDR3: CASSLYSDEAFF. The CDR3 nucleotides read TGTGCCAGCAGCTTATATTCAGATGAAGCTTTCTTT.

The chain carries TRBV30 and TRBJ1-5, with D unresolved. This CDR3 comprises 14 residues. V dropped 1 base and J dropped 0 bases, with 7 bases sitting between them. Germline CDR1 and CDR2: GTSNPN and SVGIG (reference sequence). The CDR3 protein is CAWSAVYSNQPQHF. CDR3 nucleotide sequence: TGTGCCTGGAGTGCCGTTTATAGCAATCAGCCCCAGCATTTT.

This CDR3 reads CASRSGQGASQPQHF. DNA of the CDR3: TGTGCCAGCAGATCAGGACAGGGGGCAAGTCAGCCCCAGCATTTT. The chain uses TRBV6-5 and TRBJ1-5, with TRBD1 identical over 11 bases. The CDR3 covers 15 residues. The ends lost 6 bases at V and 6 bases at J; junction bases unmatched: 7. Germline lookup yields CDR1 MNHEY and CDR2 SVGAGI.

The rearrangement links TRBV30 to TRBJ2-7; D perhaps matches TRBD1 (5 bases). With 5 bases removed from V and 3 bases from J, the gap between germline ends came to 5 bases. The length of the CDR3 is 10 residues. CDR1 GTSNPN and CDR2 SVGIG come from the germline V gene (reference sequence). The CDR3 DNA is TGTGCCTGGGGACACTACGAGCAGTACTTC. This gives the protein CAWGHYEQYF.